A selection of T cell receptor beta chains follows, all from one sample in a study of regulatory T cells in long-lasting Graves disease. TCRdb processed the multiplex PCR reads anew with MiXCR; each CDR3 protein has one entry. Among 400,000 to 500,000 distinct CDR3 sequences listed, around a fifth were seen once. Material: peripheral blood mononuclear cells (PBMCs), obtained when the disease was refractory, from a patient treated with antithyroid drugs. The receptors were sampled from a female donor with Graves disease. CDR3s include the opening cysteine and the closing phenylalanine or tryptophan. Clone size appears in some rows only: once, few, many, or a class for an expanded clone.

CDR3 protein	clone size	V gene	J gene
CSARNQGGNSPLHF	many	TRBV20-1	TRBJ1-6
CASRENTGELFF	many	TRBV28	TRBJ2-2
CASSSRPGLGGYTF	-	TRBV9	TRBJ1-2
CASSLVAGREQYF	-	TRBV7-2	TRBJ2-7
CVDKWEVGYTF	many	TRBV2	TRBJ1-2
CASSLDVLAGTHEQYF	few	TRBV7-9	TRBJ2-7
CASSYAQQPQHF	many	TRBV28	TRBJ1-5
CAWSVPARPLYF	-	TRBV30	TRBJ2-5
CSAKRSSGGVLITGELFF	-	TRBV20-1	TRBJ2-2
CASSLALAGKAGELFF	-	TRBV12-3/TRBV12-4	TRBJ2-2
CASSEDNSGNTIYF	-	TRBV6-2/TRBV6-3	TRBJ1-3
CASSIEPGQPQHF	few	TRBV19	TRBJ1-5
CASSLLSSQLKYNEQFF	-	TRBV11-1	TRBJ2-1
CASSLGTGWAQNTEAFF	once	TRBV7-2	TRBJ1-1
CASSYSLSSYEQYF	-	TRBV6-5	TRBJ2-7
CASSSNPVYGYTF	few	TRBV7-9	TRBJ1-2
CASSFTDSLTEAFF	-	TRBV5-5	TRBJ1-1
CASSLLEMDQETQYF	many	TRBV28	TRBJ2-5
CASSELRSGRIYEQYF	-	TRBV6-1	TRBJ2-7
CATSDPFTDTQYF	-	TRBV24-1	TRBJ2-3
CASSPQGNSPLHF	few	TRBV18	TRBJ1-6
CASSLSQGEGEKLFF	few	TRBV13	TRBJ1-4
CASARGGVGEQYF	-	TRBV14	TRBJ2-7
CASSDRGWTEQETQYF	many	TRBV2	TRBJ2-5
CASSLARGGELFF	few	TRBV7-2	TRBJ2-2
CSVAGRGTGELFF	few	TRBV20-1	TRBJ2-2
CASWAAVYGYTF	-	TRBV6-1	TRBJ1-2